The 30 T cell receptor beta chains below all came from one sample that was sequenced in a study of CD8 T cells in ankylosing spondylitis. TCRdb recomputed calls from the 5' RACE reads with MiXCR, one row per CDR3 protein. The table records 300,000 to 400,000 distinct CDR3 sequences, 9.5% to 13% of them present only once. The sequenced material came from blood, either unsorted or a sorted T cell fraction (not recorded which). The source is a female donor with ankylosing spondylitis or in good health (not recorded which).

This clonotype was found a few times. The CDR3 coding sequence is TGCAGCGTTGACCACTTGAGCGGGGGAGAGACCCAGTACTTC. Protein product: CSVDHLSGGETQYF. The rearrangement joins TRBV29-1 to TRBJ2-5; 8 bases are a match to TRBD2. The ends lost 3 bases at V and 4 bases at J; junction bases unmatched: 7. Germline V gene sequence: CDR1 SQVTM, CDR2 ANQGSEA. The CDR3 sequence is 14 residues long.

This clonotype was detected many times. The gene calls are TRBV27 and TRBJ2-1, with D hard to call. Germline V gene data show CDR1 as MNHEY and CDR2 as SMNVEV (reference sequence). The CDR3 is made up of 13 amino acids. Trimming removed 0 bases from V and 10 bases from J, with 10 bases in between. The CDR3 nucleotides read TGTGCCAGCAGTTTATCGAAGGAAAGGGAGCAGTTCTTC. Its protein product is CASSLSKEREQFF.

This clonotype was detected many times. This chain's CDR3 is CATSWSGDGTGELFF. CDR3 nucleotide sequence: TGTGCCACCAGTTGGTCAGGCGACGGCACCGGGGAGCTGTTTTTT. The rearrangement links TRBV24-1 to TRBJ2-2; D remains unclear. The V end lost 6 bases, the J end lost 4 bases, and 14 bases lay between the germline ends. This CDR3 comprises 15 residues. CDR1 and CDR2 (germline): KGHDR, SFDVKD.

This clonotype was seen many times. The chain carries TRBV7-9 and TRBJ1-1, with 7 bases matching TRBD1. Germline V lookup: CDR1 SEHNR, CDR2 FQNEAQ (reference sequence). The V segment lost 5 bases and the J segment 9 bases; nucleotides outside the gene matches: 9. This CDR3 has 13 residues. CDR3 loop: CASSLETGLKAFF. The CDR3, as DNA: TGTGCCAGCAGCCTCGAGACAGGGTTGAAAGCTTTCTTT.

This clonotype has ten or more counts. The chain has TRBV6-2 or TRBV6-3 and TRBJ2-3; TRBD2 aligns across 9 bases. CDR3 length equals 15 residues. Trimming removed 6 bases from V and 6 bases from J; junction bases left unmatched: 10. CDR1 MNHEY and CDR2 SVGEGT come from the germline V gene. The CDR3 DNA is TGTGCCAGCAGCCGCACTAGCGGGTACCCTGATACGCAGTATTTT. Amino acid sequence: CASSRTSGYPDTQYF.

Ten or more counts support this clonotype. This chain connects TRBV5-1 to TRBJ1-1, with 9 bases lining up with TRBD1. The CDR3 spans 16 residues. V lost 4 bases, J lost 5 bases, and 12 bases stayed unmatched. Germline CDR1 reads SGHRS; CDR2 reads YFSETQ. The CDR3: CASSLGTGSFQTEAFF. CDR3 sequence (DNA): TGCGCCAGCAGCCTCGGGACAGGGTCGTTTCAAACTGAAGCTTTCTTT.

This clonotype was counted between two and nine times. The genes are TRBV5-1 and TRBJ2-7, with TRBD2 matching 13 bases. Germline trimming cut 7 bases from V and 6 bases from J; bases unmatched to any gene: 10. Germline V gene sequence: CDR1 SGHRS, CDR2 YFSETQ. The CDR3 totals 15 residues. Here the CDR3 reads CASASWGLAGLEQYF. DNA for the CDR3: TGCGCCAGCGCTTCCTGGGGACTAGCGGGACTCGAGCAGTACTTC.

This clonotype was seen a few times. The chain recombines TRBV5-1 with TRBJ1-3, with no clear D. The germline V gene has CDR1 SGHRS and CDR2 YFSETQ. This CDR3 region has 16 residues. V lost 0 bases to trimming and J lost 0 bases, with 10 bases between them. CDR3 sequence reads: CASSLGHPNSGNTIYF. CDR3 coding DNA: TGCGCCAGCAGCTTGGGACATCCAAACTCTGGAAACACCATATATTTT.

This clonotype was counted many times. This chain joins TRBV5-1 and TRBJ2-1, with a tentative D call TRBD1 (6 bases). The ends were cut back, 5 bases at V and 8 bases at J, with 23 bases in the middle. The length of the CDR3 is 16 residues. The V gene's germline CDR1 is SGHRS and CDR2 YFSETQ. CDR3 loop: CASRRAGQTSGDEQFF. The CDR3 bases are TGCGCCAGCAGGCGCGCCGGACAGACATCAGGGGATGAGCAGTTCTTC.

The V call is TRBV29-1, the J call TRBJ2-5; TRBD2 agrees at 8 bases. This CDR3 comprises 13 residues. The V and J ends lost 6 bases and 4 bases, in that order; junction bases with no gene match: 7. CDR1 is SQVTM, CDR2 ANQGSEA, per germline. The CDR3 nucleotides are TGCAGCGTGTCCCCCGGGGGGGGAGAGACCCAGTACTTC. Protein: CSVSPGGGETQYF.

The rearrangement uses TRBV6-2 or TRBV6-3 and TRBJ2-1, with D tentatively TRBD1 (6 bases). This CDR3 spans 11 amino acids. Germline V gene data show CDR1 as MNHEY and CDR2 as SVGEGT. V lost 9 bases, J lost 15 bases, and 18 bases lay in between. CDR3 loop: CASERQGTRFF. CDR3 nucleotides: TGTGCCAGTGAGAGGCAGGGGACGCGGTTCTTC.

This clonotype was seen only a few times. The gene calls are TRBV20-1 and TRBJ1-4; no definite D call. This CDR3 region has 16 residues. V lost 0 bases and J lost 3, with 14 bases in between. Germline V gene data show CDR1 as DFQATT and CDR2 as SNEGSKA (reference sequence). CDR3: CSARDRRRAANEKLFF. The CDR3 region has the DNA TGCAGTGCTAGAGATCGAAGAAGGGCAGCTAATGAAAAACTGTTTTTT.

This clonotype was seen ten or more times. The chain joins TRBV5-6 to TRBJ1-2; D uncertain. CDR3 length: 13 residues. V was shortened by 0 bases and J by 0 bases, with 3 bases between the two germline ends. Germline CDR1 reads SGHDT; CDR2 reads YYEEEE. The CDR3 nucleotides read TGTGCCAGCAGCTTGGTATCTAACTATGGCTACACCTTC. Protein sequence: CASSLVSNYGYTF.

This clonotype has a count of ten or more. The chain uses TRBV11-2 and TRBJ2-7, with 7 bases lining up with TRBD1. V was clipped by 5 bases and J by 0 bases; unmatched bases: 13. From germline, CDR1 is SGHAT and CDR2 FQNNGV. There are 17 residues in the CDR3. CDR3 sequence: CASSLRDSKISSYEQYF. CDR3 nucleotide sequence: TGTGCCAGCAGCCTACGGGACAGCAAGATTAGCTCCTACGAGCAGTACTTC. Full variable domain (remainder filled in from reference TRBV11-2 and TRBJ2-7): EAGVAQSPRYKIIEKRQSVAFWCNPISGHATLYWYQQILGQGPKLLIQFQNNGVVDDSQLPKDRFSAERLKGVDSTLKIQPAKLEDSAVYLCASSLRDSKISSYEQYFGPGTRLTVT.

This clonotype was seen many times. V is TRBV29-1 and J is TRBJ2-1; TRBD1 agrees at 10 bases. Germline CDR1 is SQVTM and CDR2 is ANQGSEA. The length of the CDR3 is 14 residues. J lost 3 bases, V lost 6 bases, and 5 bases had no gene match. The CDR3 DNA is TGCAGCGTCGGACAGGGGGTACTCTACAATGAGCAGTTCTTC. This sequence encodes CSVGQGVLYNEQFF.

In this sample, this clonotype turned up many times. The rearrangement uses TRBV20-1 and TRBJ2-2; 7 nucleotides line up with TRBD2. V dropped 1 base and J dropped 2; count of bases not matched to a gene: 7. The length of the CDR3 is 16 residues. In germline, CDR1 is DFQATT, CDR2 SNEGSKA (reference sequence). CDR3 coding DNA: TGCAGTGCTAGAGTCGTTGCTAGCGGTAACACCGGGGAGCTGTTTTTT. Encoded protein: CSARVVASGNTGELFF.

This clonotype was detected ten times or more. CDR3 loop: CSAGRTTDTQYF. The CDR3 region has the DNA TGCAGTGCCGGAAGGACCACAGATACGCAGTATTTT. V and J are TRBV20-1 and TRBJ2-3; D not certain. In germline, CDR1 is DFQATT, CDR2 SNEGSKA (reference sequence). The CDR3 covers 12 residues. Trimming removed 6 bases at V and 2 bases at J, with 9 bases between.

Only a few counts were recorded for this clonotype. The chain is built from TRBV6-2 or TRBV6-3 and TRBJ2-1; D gene unclear. The germline CDR1 and CDR2 sequences are MNHEY and SVGEGT. The germline V and J ends were trimmed by 6 bases and 10 bases, with 16 bases remaining between them. The CDR3 runs 13 residues. CDR3 coding DNA: TGTGCCAGCAGGCGTATTGGGGATGGCGAGCAGTTCTTC. Residues: CASRRIGDGEQFF.

At least ten counts were recorded for this clonotype. This chain joins TRBV6-5 and TRBJ2-1, with a possible D match to TRBD1 (5 bases). The CDR3 is 15 residues long. V was trimmed by 4 bases and J by 0 bases, leaving 10 bases between them. Germline V gives CDR1 MNHEY, CDR2 SVGAGI. The CDR3 reads CASSFTGDSYNEQFF. The DNA for the CDR3 is TGTGCCAGCAGTTTTACAGGAGACTCCTACAATGAGCAGTTCTTC.

V usage is TRBV6-5 and J usage is TRBJ2-7; 11 positions match TRBD2. Germline CDR1 MNHEY, CDR2 SVGAGI. The CDR3 consists of 14 residues. J gave up 6 bases and V 7 bases, and 8 bases lay outside the gene matches. The chain's CDR3 is CASNSLLAGGEQYF. The CDR3 DNA follows: TGTGCCAGCAATTCCCTGCTAGCGGGAGGCGAGCAGTACTTC.

This clonotype was counted many times. The germline gene is not matched at one end of the junction; a read error may be the cause. The chain combines TRBV19 with TRBJ2-2, with 7 bases lining up with TRBD2. Per germline, CDR1 LNHDA and CDR2 SQIVND (reference sequence). CDR3 length: 14 residues. DNA for the CDR3: TGTGCCAGTAACGACTGGGACTACACGGGGGAGCTGTTTTTT. Amino acid sequence: CASNDWDYTGELFF.

This clonotype was counted many times. The CDR3, as DNA: TGCAGTGCTAGGTCCAGCAATAGCAATCAGCCCCAGCATTTT. Amino acids: CSARSSNSNQPQHF. The chain has TRBV20-1 and TRBJ1-5; D is uncertain. Per the germline V gene, CDR1 is DFQATT and CDR2 is SNEGSKA (reference sequence). V gave up 3 bases and J gave up 0 bases, with 9 bases separating them. The CDR3 totals 14 residues.

Ten or more counts support this clonotype. This chain joins TRBV7-2 and TRBJ2-7; TRBD1 might be the D (5 bases). The V and J ends lost 2 bases and 7 bases respectively, with 15 bases between them. The germline gives CDR1 SGHTA, CDR2 FQGNSA. The CDR3 sequence is 14 residues long. The CDR3 DNA reads TGTGCCAGCAGCTTACTCCAGGGCCCTTATGAGCAGTACTTC. It specifies CASSLLQGPYEQYF.

This clonotype was seen at least ten times. The chain recombines TRBV24-1 with TRBJ2-2; D ambiguous. V was pared by 3 bases and J by 6 bases, with 16 bases between. The germline gives CDR1 KGHDR, CDR2 SFDVKD. The CDR3 totals 16 residues. The CDR3, as DNA: TGTGCCACCAGTGATCCAAAAAGGGATCGTTCCGGGGAGCTGTTTTTT. Translated: CATSDPKRDRSGELFF.

This clonotype occurred many times. V usage is TRBV11-2 and J usage is TRBJ2-1; the D gene is possibly TRBD2 (6 bases). The CDR3 has 15 amino acids. Between the trimmed V and J ends, which lost 1 base and 2 bases, there was a span of 9 bases. From germline, CDR1 is SGHAT and CDR2 FQNNGV. In DNA, the CDR3 is TGTGCCAGCAGCTTAGTACTAGCACCCTACAATGAGCAGTTCTTC. As protein: CASSLVLAPYNEQFF.

This clonotype was recorded many times. This chain uses TRBV29-1 with TRBJ2-7, with D possibly TRBD2 on 6 matching bases. The CDR3 totals 12 residues. CDR1 is SQVTM, CDR2 ANQGSEA, per germline. V lost 5 bases to trimming and J lost 5 bases, with 13 bases between them. In DNA, the CDR3 is TGCAGCGTTCTGCGGGACCTCGACGAGCAGTACTTC. Protein: CSVLRDLDEQYF.

This clonotype was seen ten or more times. The chain links TRBV7-2 to TRBJ2-7; D gene uncertain. Between the trimmed V and J ends, which lost 7 bases and 0 bases, there was a span of 10 bases. The CDR3 spans 13 residues. Germline V gene data show CDR1 as SGHTA and CDR2 as FQGNSA. DNA of the CDR3: TGTGCCAGCACCTTGGGCAGCTCCTACGAGCAGTACTTC. It encodes CASTLGSSYEQYF.

There are many counts of this clonotype. J is TRBJ2-2 and V is TRBV28, with 13 nucleotides matching TRBD2. This CDR3 comprises 15 residues. V gave up 8 bases and J gave up 7 bases; unmatched junction bases: 7. Germline CDR1 reads MDHEN; CDR2 reads SYDVKM. The CDR3 sequence is CASEDTSGRVGELFF. The CDR3 DNA reads as TGTGCCAGCGAAGATACTAGCGGGAGGGTCGGGGAGCTGTTTTTT.

This clonotype was observed at least ten times. The gene calls are TRBV2 and TRBJ2-7; D remains ambiguous. Trimming took 2 bases from V and 4 from J, leaving 6 bases between them. There are 12 residues in the CDR3. Germline CDR1 is SNHLY and CDR2 is FYNNEI. The CDR3 spells CASSEWAYEQYF. CDR3 DNA sequence: TGTGCCAGCAGTGAATGGGCGTACGAGCAGTACTTC. Looking up the rest from reference TRBV2 and TRBJ2-7 gives the full variable domain: EPEVTQTPSHQVTQMGQEVILRCVPISNHLYFYWYRQILGQKVEFLVSFYNNEISEKSEIFDDQFSVERPDGSNFTLKIRSTKLEDSAMYFCASSEWAYEQYFGPGTRLTVT.

The chain couples TRBV11-2 to TRBJ2-5; D is ambiguous. The CDR3 is made up of 15 amino acids. Germline CDR1 SGHAT, CDR2 FQNNGV. V was shortened by 1 base and J by 5 bases, with 14 bases between the two germline ends. The CDR3 reads CASSLVPGVWETQYF. CDR3 DNA sequence: TGTGCCAGCAGCTTAGTACCAGGCGTCTGGGAGACCCAGTACTTC.